This passage covers 16 T cell receptor beta chains from one sample sequenced in a study of pediatric ulcerative colitis. One to two pinch biopsies were taken from the rectum during colonoscopy. Method: immunoSEQ multiplex PCR; TCRdb's copy keeps in-frame clones and lacks some. This sample has some 37,000 clones, with 73% found just once. The material sequenced was gut tissue. These receptors came from a boy aged 5-17 years with moderate ulcerative colitis.

Only a few counts were recorded for this clone. The chain carries TRBV4-2 and TRBJ1-1; D unresolved. V gave up 0 bases and J gave up 7 bases, with 12 bases separating them. Germline CDR1 reads LGHNA; CDR2 reads YNFKEQ. The CDR3 runs to 14 residues. This chain's CDR3 is CASSQDKARSEAFF. Here the CDR3 DNA reads TGTGCCAGCAGCCAAGATAAGGCCCGAAGTGAAGCTTTCTTT.

The J gene is TRBJ1-2, the V gene TRBV7-8; D gene unclear. Trimming pared 0 bases from V and 4 bases from J, leaving 12 bases between. The CDR3 runs to 15 residues. Germline values: CDR1 SGHVS, CDR2 FQNEAQ. In DNA form, the CDR3 reads TGTGCCAGCAGCTTAGCGCTAATCCAAGGCTATGGCTACACCTTC. Translation gives CASSLALIQGYGYTF.

This clone was seen more than once but under ten times. The rearrangement joins TRBV27 to TRBJ2-6; D uncertain. From germline, CDR1 is MNHEY and CDR2 SMNVEV (reference sequence). V dropped 6 bases and J dropped 0 bases, with 15 bases sitting between them. The length of the CDR3 is 17 residues. The CDR3 DNA reads TGTGCCAGCAGCCTTGTCTGGTGGTCCTCTGGGGCCAACGTCCTGACTTTC. The encoded protein is CASSLVWWSSGANVLTF.

The chain combines TRBV5-5 with TRBJ2-2, with TRBD1 matching over 7 bases. V lost 7 bases, J lost 1 base, and 4 bases stayed unmatched. The germline V gene has CDR1 SGHKS and CDR2 YYEKEE (reference sequence). This CDR3 has 14 residues. CDR3 in DNA: TGTGCCAGCTCCGGGACAGTGAACACCGGGGAGCTGTTTTTT. This codes for CASSGTVNTGELFF. Looking up the rest from reference TRBV5-5 and TRBJ2-2 gives the full variable domain: DAGVTQSPTHLIKTRGQQVTLRCSPISGHKSVSWYQQVLGQGPQFIFQYYEKEERGRGNFPDRFSARQFPNYSSELNVNALLLGDSALYLCASSGTVNTGELFFGEGSRLTVL.

The CDR3 coding sequence is TGCAGCTACTGGGTCTGGACACTGCCTTCGGAGACCCAGTACTTC. It yields the protein CSYWVWTLPSETQYF. The chain carries TRBV29-1 and TRBJ2-5, with a tentative D call TRBD1 (5 bases). CDR3 length: 15 amino acids. Trimming removed 8 bases from V and 5 bases from J, with 24 bases in between. Germline V gene sequence: CDR1 SQVTM, CDR2 ANQGSEA.

V gene TRBV5-1 combines with J gene TRBJ1-2; no definite D call. V was shortened by 0 bases and J by 4 bases, with 7 bases between the two germline ends. This CDR3 has 13 residues. Germline V gene sequence: CDR1 SGHRS, CDR2 YFSETQ. The CDR3 sequence is CASSLDSSYGYTF. The CDR3 bases are TGCGCCAGCAGCTTGGACAGCAGCTATGGCTACACCTTC.

The sample holds a few counts of this clone. The gene calls are TRBV7-7 and TRBJ1-5, with D unresolved. This CDR3 contains 13 residues. Deletions cut 5 bases from V and 4 bases from J, with 9 bases between. Germline values: CDR1 SSHAT, CDR2 FNYEAQ (reference sequence). The CDR3 bases are TGTGCCAGCAGCCGATCTCTGAATCAGCCCCAGCATTTT. It codes for CASSRSLNQPQHF.

V is TRBV6-1 and J is TRBJ2-7; perhaps TRBD1 as D (7 bases). The germline gives CDR1 MNHNS, CDR2 SASEGT. CDR3 length: 13 amino acids. Trimming pared 10 bases from V and 7 bases from J, leaving 20 bases between. The CDR3 nucleotides read TGTGCCACTCCCATCCCAGGGGGGCGGGAGCAGTACTTC. Translation gives CATPIPGGREQYF.

This clone was recorded once. Given a much more abundant clone one base away, this may be a read error. The sample holds other DNA sequences that translate to the same CDR3. The chain couples TRBV5-6 to TRBJ2-3, with D unclear. CDR3 length: 12 amino acids. Germline lookup yields CDR1 SGHDT and CDR2 YYEEEE. V was pared by 4 bases and J by 2 bases, with 5 bases between. CDR3 sequence: CASSLNTDTQYF. The CDR3 DNA sequence: TGTGCCAGCAGCCTTAACACAGATACGCAGTATTTT.

V and J are TRBV6-6 and TRBJ2-7; either TRBD1 or TRBD2 may supply D (5 bases each). V shed 7 bases and J shed 0 bases, with 19 bases lying between them. CDR3 size: 16 residues. Germline CDR1 MNHNY, CDR2 SVGAGI (reference sequence). The CDR3 coding sequence is TGTGCCAGCATGGGGGACGACAATCGGGACTCCTACGAGCAGTACTTC. It is translated as CASMGDDNRDSYEQYF.

The chain uses TRBV11-2 and TRBJ1-5; no reliable D call. Germline V gives CDR1 SGHAT, CDR2 FQNNGV. This CDR3 comprises 14 residues. Trimming removed 6 bases at V and 0 bases at J, with 9 bases between. This CDR3 reads CASSHSYSNQPQHF. DNA for the CDR3: TGTGCCAGCAGTCACAGCTATAGCAATCAGCCCCAGCATTTT.

The chain couples TRBV6-5 to TRBJ1-4, with a weak D call TRBD1 (5 bases). Looked up from germline, CDR1 is MNHEY and CDR2 is SVGAGI. The CDR3 is 14 amino acids. V gave up 5 bases and J gave up 4 bases, with 11 bases separating them. CDR3 amino acids: CASSPLRGNEKLFF. CDR3 DNA: TGTGCCAGCAGTCCCTTGAGGGGTAATGAAAAACTGTTTTTT.

V usage is TRBV7-2 and J usage is TRBJ2-1, with TRBD2 matching 8 bases. The V gene's germline CDR1 is SGHTA and CDR2 FQGNSA. After removal of 6 bases from V and 2 bases from J, the junction contained 3 bases not matched to a gene. The CDR3 consists of 14 residues. The CDR3 coding sequence is TGTGCCAGCAGGGCGGGGGGCACCTACAATGAGCAGTTCTTC. Protein sequence: CASRAGGTYNEQFF. The full variable domain, completed using reference TRBV7-2 and TRBJ2-1, is GAGVSQSPSNKVTEKGKDVELRCDPISGHTALYWYRQSLGQGLEFLIYFQGNSAPDKSGLPSDRFSAERTGGSVSTLTIQRTQQEDSAVYLCASRAGGTYNEQFFGPGTRLTVL.

V gene TRBV30 combines with J gene TRBJ2-3; D gene uncertain. Germline values: CDR1 GTSNPN, CDR2 SVGIG (reference sequence). Trimming cost V 0 bases and J 0 bases, with 7 bases left between them. The CDR3 length is 14 residues. CDR3 in DNA: TGTGCCTGGAGTGTCACCCAGAGCACAGATACGCAGTATTTT. It encodes CAWSVTQSTDTQYF.

The chain combines TRBV10-3 with TRBJ1-3; no clear D gene. This CDR3 has 13 amino acids. V was cut by 6 bases and J by 0 bases, with 6 bases left in between. CDR1 and CDR2 (germline): ENHRY, SYGVKD. CDR3 amino acids: CAIRPSSGNTIYF. CDR3 bases: TGTGCCATCAGGCCTTCCTCTGGAAACACCATATATTTT.

This clone was seen only once. This sequence joins TRBV5-1 and TRBJ1-4, with 8 bases aligning to TRBD1. The germline gives CDR1 SGHRS, CDR2 YFSETQ. V lost 3 bases, J lost 4 bases, and 5 bases stayed unmatched. This CDR3 comprises 15 residues. CDR3 nucleotides: TGCGCCAGCAGCTCTCCGGGACAGGATAATGAAAAACTGTTTTTT. Its translation: CASSSPGQDNEKLFF.